Shown below are 8 T cell receptor beta chains from a single sample sequenced in a study of OX40 agonist ivuxolimab in advanced cancers. Sequenced by immunoSEQ multiplex PCR; TCRdb stores in-frame clones only, minus some. This sample has roughly 29,000 clones, with approximately 86% found just once. The specimen was CD4+ or CD8+ T cells sorted from blood, collected in a trial of the OX40 agonist ivuxolimab. The receptors were gathered from an adult with an advanced solid tumor such as melanoma, head and neck, liver or kidney cancer.

The chain joins TRBV7-9 to TRBJ2-2; 12 bases align to TRBD2. The CDR3 is 16 amino acids. J lost 4 bases, V lost 5 bases, and 5 bases had no gene match. Germline CDR1 and CDR2: SEHNR and FQNEAQ (reference sequence). DNA for the CDR3: TGTGCCAGCAGCATCGGACTAGCGGGACGCACCGGGGAGCTGTTTTTT. This encodes CASSIGLAGRTGELFF. Filled out from reference TRBV7-9 and TRBJ2-2, the complete variable domain reads DTGVSQNPRHKITKRGQNVTFRCDPISEHNRLYWYRQTLGQGPEFLTYFQNEAQLEKSRLLSDRFSAERPKGSFSTLEIQRTEQGDSAMYLCASSIGLAGRTGELFFGEGSRLTVL.

This chain joins TRBV7-2 and TRBJ2-3, with 9 bases identical to TRBD1. The trim removed 1 base at V and 4 bases at J, leaving 12 bases unmatched. The CDR3 is 18 amino acids. Looked up from germline, CDR1 is SGHTA and CDR2 is FQGNSA. Here the CDR3 DNA reads TGTGCCAGCAGCTTAGGGGCCGGGACAGGGAAGCGCGCAGATACGCAGTATTTT. It codes for CASSLGAGTGKRADTQYF.

This rearrangement joins TRBV28 to TRBJ2-7; 11 positions agree with TRBD2. The CDR3 extends over 15 amino acids. Germline V gene lookup returns CDR1 MDHEN and CDR2 SYDVKM. With 6 bases clipped from V and 3 bases from J, the junction kept 7 bases outside the gene matches. In nucleotides, the CDR3 is TGTGCCAGCAGGATAACTAGCGGGAGTCACTACGAGCAGTACTTC. As protein: CASRITSGSHYEQYF. The complete variable domain, with remaining parts taken from reference TRBV28 and TRBJ2-7, reads DVKVTQSSRYLVKRTGEKVFLECVQDMDHENMFWYRQDPGLGLRLIYFSYDVKMKEKGDIPEGYSVSREKKERFSLILESASTNQTSMYLCASRITSGSHYEQYFGPGTRLTVT.

The chain joins TRBV2 to TRBJ2-5; D gene unclear. This CDR3 region has 10 residues. Germline CDR1 SNHLY, CDR2 FYNNEI. V lost 6 bases, J lost 5 bases, and 4 bases lay in between. In nucleotides, the CDR3 is TGTGCCAGCAGCGGGGAGACCCAGTACTTC. Amino acid sequence: CASSGETQYF.

A remark on this clone: The sample has other DNA sequences that encode this CDR3 too. The chain links TRBV27 to TRBJ2-1; D is undetermined. The CDR3 is 13 amino acids. The V gene's germline CDR1 is MNHEY and CDR2 SMNVEV (reference sequence). V was trimmed by 6 bases and J by 2 bases, leaving 8 bases between them. This CDR3 is CASRIGTYNEQFF. The CDR3 nucleotides read TGTGCCAGCAGGATTGGGACCTACAATGAGCAGTTCTTC.

Regarding this clone: Other DNA variants within this sample encode the same CDR3. The gene calls are TRBV7-8 and TRBJ1-1; D unresolved. Germline lookup yields CDR1 SGHVS and CDR2 FQNEAQ. Trimming took off 1 base at V and 3 bases at J, with 3 bases between the two ends. This CDR3 contains 12 residues. The CDR3, as DNA: TGTGCCAGCAGCTTAGGTTACACTGAAGCTTTCTTT. It codes for CASSLGYTEAFF.

The gene calls are TRBV7-2 and TRBJ2-3; 7 nucleotides line up with TRBD2. In germline, CDR1 is SGHTA, CDR2 FQGNSA. The CDR3 loop spans 16 amino acids. V gave up 5 bases and J gave up 2 bases; unmatched junction bases: 10. As DNA, the CDR3 is TGTGCCAGCAGCCGCCAGGCGGGGGTTTCCACAGATACGCAGTATTTT. This sequence encodes CASSRQAGVSTDTQYF.

V and J are TRBV7-9 and TRBJ2-7, with TRBD1 matching 9 bases. Looked up from germline, CDR1 is SEHNR and CDR2 is FQNEAQ (reference sequence). The CDR3 is made up of 14 amino acids. J was trimmed by 3 bases and V by 5 bases; bases with no gene match: 5. The CDR3: CASSPGTGLYEQYF. The DNA for the CDR3 is TGTGCCAGCAGCCCCGGGACAGGGCTCTACGAGCAGTACTTC.